The 8 T cell receptor beta chains below come from one sample, sequenced in a study of T cells in women clearing cervical HPV infection. Assay: immunoSEQ multiplex PCR; the TCRdb copy retains only in-frame clones and omits some. This sample contains tens of thousands of clones. Sequencing input: blood buffy coat. Receptors originate from a woman between 18 and 75 years old with a cervical HPV16 infection that either progressed to CIN3+ or cleared (not recorded which).

The covered CDR3 bases are TGTGCCAGCAGCCATTTAAGTAGTGGA. Protein: CASSHLSSG. The whole CDR3 sequence is CASSHLSSGAFF. J is TRBJ1-1 and V is TRBV14; D gene uncertain. The CDR3 end is not reached by the read, which stops 3 residues before it; the germline J gene fills it in. CDR3 length: 12 residues. Per germline, CDR1 SGHDN and CDR2 FVKESK.

A note on this clone: Read sequence stops 3 residues before the CDR3 end, and the germline J gene provides the missing end. The chain employs TRBV18 and TRBJ1-2, with TRBD1 matching over 8 bases. CDR3 length: 14 amino acids. In germline, CDR1 is KGHSH, CDR2 LQKENI. The trim removed 3 bases at V and 4 bases at J, leaving 4 bases unmatched. CDR3 DNA (partial): TGTGCCAGCTCACCCGGACAGGGTGCCTATGGC. Protein sequence: CASSPGQGAYG. The full CDR3 is CASSPGQGAYGYTF.

Notes on this clone: The read falls 3 residues short of the CDR3 end, and the missing part is taken from the germline J gene. The V and J genes are TRBV2 and TRBJ2-4; 9 nucleotides agree with TRBD1. CDR3 length equals 15 residues. Germline CDR1 SNHLY, CDR2 FYNNEI. J lost 6 bases, V lost 2 bases, and 5 bases had no gene match. Incomplete CDR3 DNA: TGTGCCAGCAGTGAACTAGGGACAGGGAGAAACATT. Protein product: CASSELGTGRNI. The CDR3 reads in full as CASSELGTGRNIQYF.

Worth noting for this clone: The read gets to within 3 residues of the CDR3 end, and the germline J gene fills in the rest. The chain recombines TRBV7-9 with TRBJ2-7; TRBD1 matches 8 bases. The germline V gene has CDR1 SEHNR and CDR2 FQNEAQ (reference sequence). The V gene end was trimmed by 1 base and the J gene end by 4 bases; junction bases not matched to a gene: 0. This CDR3 comprises 13 residues. CDR3 bases read: TGTGCCAGCAGCTTAGACAGGGGGTACGAG. It translates to CASSLDRGYE. The full CDR3 protein reads CASSLDRGYEQYF.

For this clone: The CDR3 goes on 3 residues after the read ends, and that part is filled in from the germline J gene. V and J are TRBV7-6 and TRBJ1-1, with D maybe TRBD1 (6 bases). Trimming took off 1 base at V and 4 bases at J, with 13 bases between the two ends. Per germline, CDR1 SGHVS and CDR2 FNYEAQ. The CDR3 totals 15 residues. Incomplete CDR3 DNA: TGTGCCAGCAGCTTAGAACGAGGGGGGGGCACTGAA. This codes for CASSLERGGGTE. The full CDR3 reads CASSLERGGGTEAFF.

Details on this clone: The read falls 3 residues short of the CDR3 end, and the missing part is taken from the germline J gene. The rearrangement links TRBV19 to TRBJ2-1, with a weak D call TRBD2 (6 bases). Germline CDR1 and CDR2: LNHDA and SQIVND (reference sequence). The CDR3 covers 15 residues. V dropped 7 bases and J dropped 1 base, with 14 bases sitting between them. Partial CDR3 DNA: TGTGCCAGTAAGGGTAACGGGGGTTCCTACAATGAG. Protein: CASKGNGGSYNE. The whole CDR3 protein is CASKGNGGSYNEQFF.

About this clone itself: The junction shows a germline mismatch at one end, possibly a read error. CDR3 DNA (partial): TGTGCCAGCAGCGAAGGGCCCTATGGC. This codes for CASSEGPYG. The CDR3 in its entirety is CASSEGPYGYTF. The chain has TRBV6-1 and TRBJ1-2; D is undetermined. Read data end 3 residues before the CDR3 end; the end is taken from the germline J gene. Per the germline V gene, CDR1 is MNHNS and CDR2 is SASEGT. The CDR3 is made up of 12 amino acids.

Partial CDR3 DNA: TGTGCCAGCAGACCCGGACAGGGGGGACGTACTGAA. This encodes CASRPGQGGRTE. Given in full, the CDR3 is CASRPGQGGRTEAFF. This sequence joins TRBV6-2 or TRBV6-3 and TRBJ1-1; 10 bases are a match to TRBD1. The read ends 3 residues shy of where the CDR3 ends; the end is completed using the germline J gene. The CDR3 length is 15 residues. Germline trimming cut 6 bases from V and 5 bases from J; bases unmatched to any gene: 9. Per the germline V gene, CDR1 is MNHEY and CDR2 is SVGEGT.